These T cell receptor beta chains were read from a single sample in a study of cytomegalovirus exposure and HLA in healthy donors. Generated by immunoSEQ multiplex PCR, the TCRdb table keeps only in-frame clones and is missing some. The sample includes around 150,000 clones, 80% of them seen just once. Sequencing was carried out using PBMCs. These receptors originate from a young man in good health and CMV-seronegative. Each CDR3 is given with its conserved first and last residue. A D gene is named only where the DNA matches it firmly. For some rows the clone size is stated as once, few or many, or as a class when expanded; others skip it.

abundance	v_gene	j_gene	d_gene	CDR3nt	CDR3aa
NA	TRBV20-1	TRBJ2-7	NA	TGCAGTGCTAGATTGGTTGGGGCACAGTACTTC	CSARLVGAQYF
NA	TRBV7-3	TRBJ1-6	TRBD1	TGTGCCAGCAGCCTGGACAGGTATTCACCCCTCCACTTT	CASSLDRYSPLHF
NA	TRBV28	TRBJ2-5	NA	TGTGCCAGCAGTTTGGGAGAAGAGACCCAGTACTTC	CASSLGEETQYF
NA	TRBV6-5	TRBJ2-1	NA	TGTGCCAGCAGCTTGCGAGATGAGCAGTTCTTC	CASSLRDEQFF
NA	TRBV7-3	TRBJ1-2	NA	TGTGCCAGCAGCCTACCCTCTAACTATGGCTACACCTTC	CASSLPSNYGYTF
NA	TRBV30	TRBJ1-1	NA	TGTGCCTGCGGTGAGGGAGAGAGCACTGAAGCTTTCTTT	CACGEGESTEAFF
NA	TRBV7-8	TRBJ1-5	TRBD1	TGTGCCAGCACACAGGGGTTAGAATTTAGGAATCAGCCCCAGCATTTT	CASTQGLEFRNQPQHF
once	TRBV19	TRBJ2-7	NA	TGTGCCAGTAGTATAGGGAGGGGCGAGCAGTACTTC	CASSIGRGEQYF
once	TRBV16	TRBJ1-3	NA	TGTGCCAGCAGCCAAGCCACAGGGTTTGGAAACACCATATATTTT	CASSQATGFGNTIYF
NA	TRBV11-1	TRBJ2-5	TRBD2	TGTGCCAGCAGCTTATATCGGTCTGGGACTAGCGCGAAAGAGACCCAGTACTTC	CASSLYRSGTSAKETQYF
NA	TRBV19	TRBJ2-1	TRBD2	TGTGCCACTCGGGGGGGCGGGAGGGCCTTGGGTACGCACAATGAGCAGTTCTTC	CATRGGGRALGTHNEQFF
few	TRBV5-6	TRBJ2-7	TRBD1	TGTGCCAGCAGCTCCGGGACAGGGATTAGGGGCTACGAGCAGTACTTC	CASSSGTGIRGYEQYF
NA	TRBV27	TRBJ2-1	TRBD1	TGTGCCAGTTGCTCCGGGACAGGGCTTTACAATGAGCAGTTCTTC	CASCSGTGLYNEQFF
NA	TRBV7-2	TRBJ2-7	NA	TGTGCCAGCAGCCCTCGAGGCGGATACGAGCAGTACTTC	CASSPRGGYEQYF
NA	TRBV11-2	TRBJ2-1	NA	TGTGCCAGCAGCCCAGGCAGCTCCTACAATGAGCAGTTCTTC	CASSPGSSYNEQFF
NA	TRBV30	TRBJ1-2	NA	TGTGCCTGCCCGACCAAGGGGAACTATGGCTACACCTTC	CACPTKGNYGYTF
few	TRBV27	TRBJ2-7	NA	TGTGCCAGCAGTCCTGACAGGAAGTACGAGCAGTACTTC	CASSPDRKYEQYF
NA	TRBV5-4	TRBJ2-5	NA	TGTGCCAGCAGCGTCCGAGGAATGATGGAGACCCAGTACTTC	CASSVRGMMETQYF
NA	TRBV5-4	TRBJ2-2	TRBD1	TGTGCCAGCGGGAGACAGGGGGGAACCGGGGAGCTGTTTTTT	CASGRQGGTGELFF
few	TRBV11-3	TRBJ2-5	NA	TGTGCCAGCAGCTTTGGACAGAAAGAGACCCAGTACTTC	CASSFGQKETQYF
NA	TRBV7-8	TRBJ1-3	TRBD1	TGTGCCAGCAGCCGACCGACAGGGGCCACCTCTGGAAACACCATATATTTT	CASSRPTGATSGNTIYF
NA	TRBV10-3	TRBJ2-2	TRBD2	TGTGCCACCCTCGGGGGGATGAACACCGGGGAGCTGTTTTTT	CATLGGMNTGELFF
NA	TRBV29-1	TRBJ2-5	TRBD1	TGCAGCGTCGGGACAGGGATTGGGTACCAAGAGACCCAGTACTTC	CSVGTGIGYQETQYF
NA	TRBV18	TRBJ1-6	TRBD1	TGTGCCAGCTCACCCCTGGGACAGGGGGCCCCCCATAATTCACCCCTCCACTTT	CASSPLGQGAPHNSPLHF
NA	TRBV5-1	TRBJ2-3	NA	TGCGCCAGCAGCCCAAGGACGACAGCTAGCACAGATACGCAGTATTTT	CASSPRTTASTDTQYF
once	TRBV6-1	TRBJ1-4	NA	TGTGCCAGCAGTGGGCACAGGGATGAAAAACTGTTTTTT	CASSGHRDEKLFF
NA	TRBV5-6	TRBJ2-3	TRBD2	TGTGCCAGCAGGTGGAGCGGGAGGGCCTGGGAAGATACGCAGTATTTT	CASRWSGRAWEDTQYF
NA	TRBV9	TRBJ2-1	TRBD2	TGTGCCAGCAGCCCGTCGGGACTAGCGGGGATCGGGAATGAGCAGTTCTTC	CASSPSGLAGIGNEQFF
NA	TRBV2	TRBJ1-2	NA	TGTGCCAGCAGTCAGGGTTTCATTGGCTACACCTTC	CASSQGFIGYTF
NA	TRBV6-5	TRBJ2-2	NA	TGTGCCAGCACCCCGAAGGCAGGAGGCTTAGGGGAGCTGTTTTTT	CASTPKAGGLGELFF
NA	TRBV2	TRBJ1-2	NA	TGTGCCAGCGGCGGAGACTATGGCTACACCTTC	CASGGDYGYTF
NA	TRBV29-1	TRBJ2-3	NA	TGCAGCGTTGGCCCAGGGTCGGACACGCAGTATTTT	CSVGPGSDTQYF
NA	TRBV28	TRBJ1-1	NA	TGTGCCAGCAGTTTGTCTAGTAGGAGGGGTCTACTGAACACTGAAGCTTTCTTT	CASSLSSRRGLLNTEAFF
NA	TRBV7-9	TRBJ1-1	NA	TGTGCCAGCAGCTTAGTTGGTGTAGCGGAAGCTTTCTTT	CASSLVGVAEAFF
few	TRBV15	TRBJ2-5	TRBD2	TGTGCCACCAGCAAGGATAGCGGGGGCCTGAGAGAGACCCAGTACTTC	CATSKDSGGLRETQYF
NA	TRBV7-8	TRBJ2-5	TRBD2	TGTGCCAGCAGCTTTGGTGGGGCTAGCGGGGGACAAGAGACCCAGTACTTC	CASSFGGASGGQETQYF
NA	TRBV7-3	TRBJ1-1	NA	TGTGCCAGCAGCTCCTCCCAGGGGAACACTGAAGCTTTCTTT	CASSSSQGNTEAFF
NA	TRBV7-9	TRBJ2-1	TRBD1	TGTGCCAGCAGCTTTCAAGGGGGCCAATACAATGAGCAGTTCTTC	CASSFQGGQYNEQFF
NA	TRBV6-1	TRBJ2-5	TRBD1	TGTGCCAGCAGTGAAGTGCAGGGGGCAGGTGAGACCCAGTACTTC	CASSEVQGAGETQYF
NA	TRBV14	TRBJ2-7	NA	TGTGCCAGCAGCCAGATTAACCTCAGGAACGAGCAGTACTTC	CASSQINLRNEQYF
NA	TRBV30	TRBJ2-1	TRBD2	TGTGCCTGGGTGGGGACTAGTTGTGAGCAGTTCTTC	CAWVGTSCEQFF
NA	TRBV19	TRBJ2-2	NA	TGTGCCAGTAGTCTCACGGGGGTGAGGAACACCGGGGAGCTGTTTTTT	CASSLTGVRNTGELFF
NA	TRBV10-3	TRBJ1-2	TRBD1	TGTGCCATCAGAGCCGGGACAGGGTATAACTATGGCTACACCTTC	CAIRAGTGYNYGYTF
NA	TRBV5-1	TRBJ2-5	TRBD2	TGCGCCAGCAGCTTGGTCCCCACTAGCGGGGAGACCCAGTACTTC	CASSLVPTSGETQYF
once	TRBV7-2	TRBJ1-5	NA	TGTGCCAGCAGCTTAATAGACAATCAGCCCCAGCATTTT	CASSLIDNQPQHF
NA	TRBV7-2	TRBJ2-3	NA	TGTGCCAGCATCCTCTCAGGGGATACGCAGTATTTT	CASILSGDTQYF
NA	TRBV9	TRBJ1-6	NA	TGTGCCAGCAGCGTAGAGGCAGGGTCCCTTTCACCCCTCCACTTT	CASSVEAGSLSPLHF
NA	TRBV4-3	TRBJ2-5	TRBD2	TGCGCCAGCAGCCAAGATCTCCCAGCGGGGGGGCGGGCAGAGACCCAGTACTTC	CASSQDLPAGGRAETQYF
NA	TRBV5-4	TRBJ2-7	NA	TGTGCCAGCAGCTCGGTTGACACGACCTACGAGCAGTACTTC	CASSSVDTTYEQYF
NA	TRBV4-1	TRBJ2-5	NA	TGCGCCAGCAGCCTGGTCGGGGAGGAGACCCAGTACTTC	CASSLVGEETQYF
NA	TRBV4-3	TRBJ1-2	NA	TGCGCCAGCAGCCAAGATTATCAGGTCAACTATGGCTACACCTTC	CASSQDYQVNYGYTF
NA	TRBV18	TRBJ2-3	TRBD2	TGTGCCAGCTCACCCCTAGCGGCCCGCACAGATACGCAGTATTTT	CASSPLAARTDTQYF
NA	TRBV21-1	TRBJ2-7	NA	TGTGCCAGCAGCAACATGGGGACAGGGTACAACGAGCAGTACTTC	CASSNMGTGYNEQYF
once	TRBV13	TRBJ2-2	NA	TGTGCCAGCAGCTTCTCATTGCCTGCGGAGCGGAACACCGGGGAGCTGTTTTTT	CASSFSLPAERNTGELFF
NA	TRBV2	TRBJ2-1	TRBD2	TGTGCCAGCAGTGGCCCGCAGGGACTAGCGGGAGTCAAGGAGCAGTTCTTC	CASSGPQGLAGVKEQFF
NA	TRBV7-2	TRBJ2-2	NA	TGTGCCAGCAGCTTAGGGGCAGCGAACACCGGGGAGCTGTTTTTT	CASSLGAANTGELFF
once	TRBV7-9	TRBJ2-2	NA	TGTGCCAGCAGCTTAAATCGGGGGACCGGGGAGCTGTTTTTT	CASSLNRGTGELFF